The 15 T cell receptor beta chains listed next were all sequenced from one sample in a study of blood T cell repertoires in COVID-19 (dated by TCRdb to the early 2020s). Library preparation was by the immunoSEQ multiplex PCR assay. TCRdb's version of the immuneACCESS table is confined to in-frame rearrangements and falls short of the full clone set. An unresolved V gene accounts for under half of the shortfall where checked; the remainder is of unknown origin. This sample gives about 160,000 clones in total; approximately 92% of them show up just once. Of the sample, 4.8% is held by the ten largest clones. Sequenced sample: peripheral blood. The receptors were sampled from a man in his thirties or forties with COVID-19, enrolled during active disease.

The chain couples TRBV24-1 to TRBJ2-1, with a tentative D call TRBD2 (5 bases). This CDR3 is built from 12 residues. Germline V gives CDR1 KGHDR, CDR2 SFDVKD. Trimming stripped 2 bases from V and 9 bases from J, with 7 bases between. CDR3 bases: TGTGCCACCAGTGATTCGGGGTTTGAGCAGTTCTTC. This codes for CATSDSGFEQFF.

V is TRBV7-8 and J is TRBJ1-4; the D gene is possibly TRBD1 (5 bases). The CDR3 has 15 residues. Germline V gene data show CDR1 as SGHVS and CDR2 as FQNEAQ. The germline V and J ends were trimmed by 3 bases and 4 bases, with 12 bases remaining between them. DNA of the CDR3: TGTGCCAGCAGCTTGGCAGGGTCCCTTAATGAAAAACTGTTTTTT. Protein: CASSLAGSLNEKLFF.

The V call is TRBV19, the J call TRBJ2-1; 7 bases match TRBD1. The ends lost 3 bases at V and 3 bases at J; junction bases unmatched: 14. Germline CDR1 reads LNHDA; CDR2 reads SQIVND (reference sequence). The CDR3 is 18 amino acids. The chain's CDR3 is CASSIQGLVTGVYNEQFF. Here the CDR3 DNA reads TGTGCCAGTAGTATCCAGGGGCTGGTTACAGGGGTCTACAATGAGCAGTTCTTC.

The CDR3 sequence: CASSYLTPSGGNTQYF. As DNA, the CDR3 is TGTGCCAGCAGTTACTTAACCCCTAGCGGGGGGAATACGCAGTATTTT. The chain couples TRBV6-5 to TRBJ2-3; TRBD2 agrees at 11 bases. CDR3 length: 16 amino acids. CDR1 and CDR2 from the germline V gene are MNHEY and SVGAGI. Trimming cost V 1 base and J 7 bases; bases outside gene matches: 7.

The V and J genes are TRBV29-1 and TRBJ2-7; 9 bases line up with TRBD2. The CDR3 runs 19 residues. Looked up from germline, CDR1 is SQVTM and CDR2 is ANQGSEA. Unmatched junction bases numbered 18, after V lost 3 bases and J lost 0 bases. CDR3 sequence reads: CSVEAAGGDEDLSSYEQYF. CDR3 nucleotide sequence: TGCAGCGTTGAGGCTGCGGGAGGGGATGAGGACTTAAGCTCCTACGAGCAGTACTTC.

V and J are TRBV6-2 or TRBV6-3 and TRBJ2-7, with D possibly being TRBD2 (5 bases). Germline values: CDR1 MNHEY, CDR2 SVGEGT. Trimming cost V 2 bases and J 3 bases, with 14 bases left between them. The CDR3 covers 15 residues. The CDR3 bases are TGTGCCAGCAGTTACACCCCATGGGAGCTCTACGAGCAGTACTTC. Encoded protein: CASSYTPWELYEQYF.

The gene calls are TRBV18 and TRBJ1-2; D is perhaps TRBD1 (5 bases). Germline loops: CDR1 KGHSH, CDR2 LQKENI. This CDR3 is built from 16 residues. V was pared by 3 bases and J by 1 base, with 15 bases between. For the CDR3, the DNA is TGTGCCAGCTCACCGAACTCCCGGGGGGATAACTATGGCTACACCTTC. Encoded protein: CASSPNSRGDNYGYTF.

The rearrangement joins TRBV7-2 to TRBJ1-1; D is possibly TRBD1 (5 bases). Germline CDR1 SGHTA, CDR2 FQGNSA. This CDR3 has 15 amino acids. V was shortened by 5 bases and J by 1 base, with 14 bases between the two germline ends. CDR3 region: CASSPDTLWNTEAFF. As DNA, the CDR3 is TGTGCCAGCAGCCCGGACACCCTCTGGAACACTGAAGCTTTCTTT.

This rearrangement joins TRBV29-1 to TRBJ2-7; 9 nucleotides align to TRBD2. J was trimmed by 3 bases and V by 5 bases; bases with no gene match: 14. Per the germline V gene, CDR1 is SQVTM and CDR2 is ANQGSEA. CDR3 length: 16 residues. This CDR3 is CSVTKRSPSGDYEQYF. CDR3 sequence (DNA): TGCAGCGTTACCAAAAGATCGCCTAGCGGGGACTACGAGCAGTACTTC.

V usage is TRBV4-3 and J usage is TRBJ2-7, with D uncertain. CDR1 is LGHNA, CDR2 YSLEER, per germline. The V and J ends lost 0 bases and 6 bases respectively, with 12 bases between them. The CDR3 extends over 14 amino acids. The CDR3 spells CASSQDRVAGEQYF. The CDR3 nucleotides read TGCGCCAGCAGCCAAGATCGGGTAGCTGGCGAGCAGTACTTC.

The rearrangement joins TRBV3-1 (or the pseudogene TRBV3-2) to TRBJ1-1; no reliable D call. V shed 6 bases and J shed 4 bases, with 15 bases lying between them. The CDR3 totals 14 residues. Germline CDR1 reads LGHDT; CDR2 reads YNNKEL (reference sequence). The CDR3 loop is CASRPYPESTEAFF. DNA of the CDR3: TGTGCCAGCAGACCCTACCCGGAGAGCACTGAAGCTTTCTTT.

The gene calls are TRBV7-8 and TRBJ2-3; possible D gene TRBD2, 5 bases. There are 13 residues in the CDR3. Germline V lookup: CDR1 SGHVS, CDR2 FQNEAQ. Trimming removed 5 bases at V and 5 bases at J, with 11 bases between. CDR3 loop: CASSRGGGDTQYF. The CDR3 nucleotides are TGTGCCAGCAGCCGCGGTGGAGGAGATACGCAGTATTTT. Full variable domain (remainder filled in from reference TRBV7-8 and TRBJ2-3): GAGVSQSPRYKVAKRGQDVALRCDPISGHVSLFWYQQALGQGPEFLTYFQNEAQLDKSGLPSDRFFAERPEGSVSTLKIQRTQQEDSAVYLCASSRGGGDTQYFGPGTRLTVL.

This clone showed up just a few times. The gene calls are TRBV9 and TRBJ1-2, with D perhaps TRBD1 (6 bases). Trimming removed 3 bases from V and 5 bases from J, with 17 bases in between. Per germline, CDR1 SGDLS and CDR2 YYNGEE. The CDR3 has 15 amino acids. The CDR3 coding sequence is TGTGCCAGCAGCGCCGAACAGCAGGGGCGATATGGCTACACCTTC. It codes for CASSAEQQGRYGYTF. Full variable domain (rest looked up from reference TRBV9 and TRBJ1-2): DSGVTQTPKHLITATGQRVTLRCSPRSGDLSVYWYQQSLDQGLQFLIQYYNGEERAKGNILERFSAQQFPDLHSELNLSSLELGDSALYFCASSAEQQGRYGYTFGSGTRLTVV.

The chain carries TRBV7-9 and TRBJ1-2, with 9 positions matching TRBD1. Germline V gene data show CDR1 as SEHNR and CDR2 as FQNEAQ (reference sequence). V shed 1 base and J 9 bases; nucleotides not matched to a gene: 6. This CDR3 has 14 amino acids. For the CDR3, the DNA is TGTGCCAGCAGCTTAGACAGGGGGCAAAGGAGCTACACCTTC. As protein: CASSLDRGQRSYTF.

The rearrangement joins TRBV5-1 to TRBJ2-1, with 12 nucleotides matching TRBD2. The CDR3 length is 16 residues. The germline V gene encodes CDR1 SGHRS and CDR2 YFSETQ. V lost 4 bases and J lost 8; bases outside the gene matches: 10. The CDR3 reads CASSVLAGGPGDEQFF. The CDR3 DNA reads TGCGCCAGCAGCGTGCTAGCGGGGGGGCCGGGTGATGAGCAGTTCTTC.